The clone carrying this TCR beta chain came up once. Its target is not known. It was CD45RO-negative cells, positively selected for CCR7, that made up naive CD8 cells, with terminally differentiated effector memory CD45RA+ cells excluded. The data were taken from a study of shared clonotypes between healthy human individuals. Per the germline V gene, CDR1 is SGHTA and CDR2 is FQGNSA. V lost 2 bases and J lost 5; bases outside the gene matches: 7. This CDR3 is built from 16 residues. Authors' methods: Sequence data from immunoSEQ were junction-only and lacked quality scores; consequently, filtering differed. Sequencing used immunoSEQ multiplex PCR; TCRdb keeps in-frame clones, though not all of them. For V, J and clone size, that table is used; D and trimming come from the DNA. The sample shows roughly 2.1 million clones, about 92% of them seen only once. Study results and caveats: The study's rarefaction showed incomplete sorted-subset sequencing despite large depth.

This clonotype was obtained from a young man in good health. Some clones in this sample may be carry-over from other donors' samples. This chain uses TRBV7-2 with TRBJ2-2; 8 nucleotides match TRBD1. The sequenced sample consisted of naive CD8+ T cells from PBMCs. CDR3 sequence: CASSLIRQGATGELFF. CDR3 nucleotide sequence: TGTGCCAGCAGCTTAATCAGGCAGGGGGCGACCGGGGAGCTGTTTTTT. Combining the CDR3 with reference TRBV7-2 and TRBJ2-2 gives the whole variable domain GAGVSQSPSNKVTEKGKDVELRCDPISGHTALYWYRQSLGQGLEFLIYFQGNSAPDKSGLPSDRFSAERTGGSVSTLTIQRTQQEDSAVYLCASSLIRQGATGELFFGEGSRLTVL.